A selection of T cell receptor beta chains follows, all from one sample in a study of tumor-infiltrating lymphocytes in localized non-small cell lung cancer. TCRdb's table, derived via immunoSEQ multiplex PCR, lists solely in-frame clones and lacks some. The profile shows some 15,000 clones, around four fifths of them singletons. The sample was lung tumor tissue. Source of these receptors: a human donor with non-small cell lung cancer. CDR3s leave out the opening cysteine and the closing phenylalanine or tryptophan. D genes are given only for firm matches. Clone size, where shown, is once, few, many, or a class for clones that have expanded.

V	size	D	J	CDR3
TRBV27	.	TRBD2	TRBJ2-7	ASSLSGRAYEQY
TRBV6-6	.	TRBD1	TRBJ2-1	ASSSPGGASDEQF
TRBV6-5	.	.	TRBJ1-4	ASSRSVATNEKLF
TRBV7-2	.	.	TRBJ1-1	ASSLAGGAEAF
TRBV9	.	TRBD2	TRBJ2-7	ASSVAPGGRGLAYEQY
TRBV19	.	TRBD2	TRBJ2-1	ASSLRTSAYNEQF
TRBV7-3	.	.	TRBJ2-1	ASSLDRTYNEQF
TRBV20-1	.	.	TRBJ2-5	SATTQETQY
TRBV15	.	.	TRBJ2-7	ATSARLSSYEQY
TRBV7-2	.	TRBD2	TRBJ2-5	ASSLASSSGGAETQY
TRBV6-5	.	TRBD1	TRBJ1-1	ASRTTGGFTEAF
TRBV19	.	TRBD1	TRBJ2-2	ASSPGGHDTGELF
TRBV6-1	.	.	TRBJ2-1	ASSEPEGNEQF
TRBV18	.	TRBD1	TRBJ1-6	VSSPAQGNSPLH
TRBV7-2	.	.	TRBJ1-2	ASSLDRRRGYT
TRBV5-4	.	TRBD1	TRBJ2-3	ASSRDSENTDTQY
TRBV19	once	.	TRBJ2-2	ASRSRMNTGELF
TRBV4-2	.	TRBD2	TRBJ2-5	ASSPQGTSGRRETQY
TRBV25-1	.	.	TRBJ1-1	ASRVTENTEAF
TRBV7-9	.	.	TRBJ1-2	ASRETATDYGYT
TRBV7-3	.	.	TRBJ1-2	ASSFGEGANYGYT
TRBV30	.	.	TRBJ2-7	AWSGGPRYEQY
TRBV5-1	few	.	TRBJ2-2	ASSLEGGVANTGELF
TRBV7-2	.	.	TRBJ1-6	ASSPGERSISPLH
TRBV7-3	.	.	TRBJ2-2	ASGAAANTGELF
TRBV21-1	.	.	TRBJ1-5	ASSTQNPGNQPQH
TRBV28	.	.	TRBJ2-3	ASSAEGARGTDTQY